This is a list of T cell receptor beta chains from one sample in a study of OX40 agonist ivuxolimab in advanced cancers. The data were produced by immunoSEQ multiplex PCR, yet TCRdb's version contains in-frame clones alone and is incomplete. The sample contains 85,000 to 100,000 clones, around 82% of which appear only once. This specimen consisted of CD4+ or CD8+ T cells sorted from blood, obtained in a trial of the OX40 agonist ivuxolimab. The receptors come from an adult with an advanced solid tumor such as melanoma, head and neck, liver or kidney cancer. Each CDR3 is given with its conserved first and last residue. The D gene is left open where the match is weak. A clone size is listed for some rows: how often the clone was seen (once, few, many), or a class if it is expanded.

V,size,D,J,DNA,CDR3
TRBV9,-,-,TRBJ1-4,TGTGCCAGCAGCCCAAGGTATTCAACTAATGAAAAACTGTTTTTT,CASSPRYSTNEKLFF
TRBV28,-,-,TRBJ1-1,TGTGCCAGCGGATCGTGGGGGAGGAACACTGAAGCTTTCTTT,CASGSWGRNTEAFF
TRBV19,-,-,TRBJ2-1,TGTGCCAGTACCCGGGACCCTGGTCACAATGAGCAGTTCTTC,CASTRDPGHNEQFF
TRBV16,-,-,TRBJ2-7,TGTGCCAGCAGCCAATCCCACGGCAGTGCCTACGAGCAGTACTTC,CASSQSHGSAYEQYF
TRBV30,-,-,TRBJ2-3,TGTGCCTGGAGTCGGCCAGATACGCAGTATTTT,CAWSRPDTQYF
TRBV6-6,-,-,TRBJ1-5,TGTGCCAGCAGTTCGACACTTAGCAATCAGCCCCAGCATTTT,CASSSTLSNQPQHF
TRBV2,-,-,TRBJ1-2,TGTGCCAGCAAGACAGAAGTCAACTATGGCTACACCTTC,CASKTEVNYGYTF
TRBV21-1,-,-,TRBJ2-7,TGTGCCAGCAGCAAAGTACAGGGGAACGAGCAGTACTTC,CASSKVQGNEQYF
TRBV9,-,TRBD2,TRBJ2-7,TGTGCCAGCAGCGCGGGAGTCGGGGGAGGGTCCTACGAGCAGTACTTC,CASSAGVGGGSYEQYF
TRBV19,-,-,TRBJ2-1,TGTGCCAGTAGTATAGGAGGAAACGAGCAGTTCTTC,CASSIGGNEQFF
TRBV19,few,-,TRBJ2-7,TGTGCCAGTAGTACGACCGCCCGACTCGGGACATCCTACGAGCAGTACTTC,CASSTTARLGTSYEQYF
TRBV28,once,TRBD1,TRBJ1-2,TGTGCCAGCAGCATCGACAGGGCGTACGGCTACACCTTC,CASSIDRAYGYTF
TRBV15,-,-,TRBJ1-4,TGTGCCACCAGCCGCACTAGGAATGAAAAACTGTTTTTT,CATSRTRNEKLFF
TRBV6-5,-,-,TRBJ2-5,TGTGCCAGCAGGAGAGACAGCGTGGGGGAGACCCAGTACTTC,CASRRDSVGETQYF
TRBV7-9,few,-,TRBJ1-5,TGTGCCAGCAGCTTAGAAGGACATCAGAAAACCCAGCATTTT,CASSLEGHQKTQHF
TRBV7-9,-,-,TRBJ2-5,TGTGCCACCTCGAAGGGTGGCGGGTACCAAGGGACCCAGTACTTC,CATSKGGGYQGTQYF
TRBV30,-,-,TRBJ2-1,TGTGCCTGGAGTTTCCCCGAGCGCTTCTCCTACAATGAGCAGTTCTTC,CAWSFPERFSYNEQFF
TRBV7-9,few,-,TRBJ1-5,TGTGCCAGCAGCCGAGACCGGGGGCCCCAGCATTTT,CASSRDRGPQHF
TRBV19,many,-,TRBJ2-2,TGTGCCAGTAGTATTACGGCAGGGGACACCGGGGAGCTGTTTTTT,CASSITAGDTGELFF
TRBV4-1,-,-,TRBJ2-7,TGCGCCAGCAGCCCGGGGCAGTTCTACGAGCAGTACTTC,CASSPGQFYEQYF
TRBV5-1,-,-,TRBJ2-3,TGCGCCAGCAGCACGACTAGTAGCACAGATACGCAGTATTTT,CASSTTSSTDTQYF
TRBV2,-,TRBD1,TRBJ2-2,TGTGCCAGCATAAGGACAGGGTCTGGCGGGGAGCTGTTTTTT,CASIRTGSGGELFF
TRBV19,-,-,TRBJ1-6,TGTGCCAGTAGTATCGGGGGCTCACCCCTCCACTTT,CASSIGGSPLHF
TRBV28,-,-,TRBJ1-1,TGTGCCAGCAGTTTATTAGGCCCGCCGCCGAGCACTGAAGCTTTCTTT,CASSLLGPPPSTEAFF
TRBV28,-,TRBD1,TRBJ1-5,TGTGCCAGCAGCCTATCCCAGGGGGGCAATCAGCCCCAGCATTTT,CASSLSQGGNQPQHF
TRBV28,-,-,TRBJ2-7,TGTGCCAGCAGTTTTCGTAGGGTAGGAGTCTACGAGCAGTACTTC,CASSFRRVGVYEQYF
TRBV9,-,-,TRBJ2-5,TGTGCCAGCAGCGTAGACCCCTCTGGAGCGTCTTTTAGCGGCAGGGGAGAGACCCAGTACTTC,CASSVDPSGASFSGRGETQYF
TRBV7-6,once,-,TRBJ2-3,TGTGCCAGCAGCCCCAGGATGAGCACAGATACGCAGTATTTT,CASSPRMSTDTQYF
TRBV5-1,-,-,TRBJ2-1,TGCGCCAGCAGCTTGGGCCCACAGGGGGCGACTAGCGGAGAGCAGTTCTTC,CASSLGPQGATSGEQFF
TRBV27,-,-,TRBJ2-7,TGTGCCAGCGGCTGGTACGGGTCGACCACCTCAAGCTCCTACGAGCAGTACTTC,CASGWYGSTTSSSYEQYF
TRBV5-1,-,-,TRBJ1-6,TGCGCCAGCAGCCCCGGATCCAATAATTCACCCCTCCACTTT,CASSPGSNNSPLHF
TRBV9,-,-,TRBJ1-1,TGTGCCAGCAGCGGACTACAGGGAGGGACTGAAGCTTTCTTT,CASSGLQGGTEAFF
TRBV28,-,-,TRBJ2-5,TGTGCCAGCAGTTTATCGGTCCCTGAGAAGACCCAGTACTTC,CASSLSVPEKTQYF
TRBV4-1,-,-,TRBJ1-1,TGCGCCAGCAGCCCCTTCCCTGGAGGGGGCACTGAAGCTTTCTTT,CASSPFPGGGTEAFF
TRBV4-1,-,-,TRBJ2-2,TGCGCCAGCAGCCAAGAACAAAACACCGGGGAGCTGTTTTTT,CASSQEQNTGELFF
TRBV6-6,-,TRBD1,TRBJ2-7,TGTGCCAGCAGATCCGGACAGGCCCAAACCTACGAGCAGTACTTC,CASRSGQAQTYEQYF
TRBV2,-,-,TRBJ1-6,TGTGCCAGCAGGGAGAGTGATCGGGCACCCCTCCACTTT,CASRESDRAPLHF
TRBV28,-,TRBD1,TRBJ2-7,TGTGCCAGCAGTTGGGGGGACAGGGGATGGCAGTACTTC,CASSWGDRGWQYF
TRBV19,-,TRBD1,TRBJ2-2,TGTGCCAGTAGTATGGGGGACAGGGGGGGCGGCACCGGGGAGCTGTTTTTT,CASSMGDRGGGTGELFF
TRBV30,-,-,TRBJ2-1,TGTGCCTGGAGTCAGGACAATGAGCAGTTCTTC,CAWSQDNEQFF
TRBV5-4,-,-,TRBJ2-3,TGTGCCAGCAGCAACAGGGACTTTAGCACAGATACGCAGTATTTT,CASSNRDFSTDTQYF
TRBV7-6,-,-,TRBJ1-1,TGTGCCAGCAGCTGGGGTCAGTTCAACACTGAAGCTTTCTTT,CASSWGQFNTEAFF
TRBV19,once,-,TRBJ2-2,TGTGCCAGTAGTAGTTTACAGGGTTGGAGGGAGCTGTTTTTT,CASSSLQGWRELFF
TRBV27,-,-,TRBJ2-7,TGTGCCAGCAGTTTAACCACAGCCTACGAGCAGTACTTC,CASSLTTAYEQYF
TRBV28,few,TRBD2,TRBJ2-5,TGTGCCAGCAGTTTACCTTCCGGGACTAGCGGAGACCAAGAGACCCAGTACTTC,CASSLPSGTSGDQETQYF
TRBV5-1,-,-,TRBJ1-5,TGCGCCAGCAGCTTGATCCCAGGACATAGCAATCAGCCCCAGCATTTT,CASSLIPGHSNQPQHF